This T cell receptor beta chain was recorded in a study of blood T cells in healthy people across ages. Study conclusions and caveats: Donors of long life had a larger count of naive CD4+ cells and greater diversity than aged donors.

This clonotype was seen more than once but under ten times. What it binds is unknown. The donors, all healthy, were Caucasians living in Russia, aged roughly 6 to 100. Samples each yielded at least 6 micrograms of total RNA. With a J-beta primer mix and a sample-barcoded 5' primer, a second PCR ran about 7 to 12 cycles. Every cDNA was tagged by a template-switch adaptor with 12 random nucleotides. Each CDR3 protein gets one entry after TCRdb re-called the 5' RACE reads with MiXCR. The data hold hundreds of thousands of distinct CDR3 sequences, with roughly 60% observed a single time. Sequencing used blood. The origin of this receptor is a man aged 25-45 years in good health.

CDR3 sequence: CSASGATNEKLFF. The DNA for the CDR3 is TGCAGTGCTAGTGGTGCAACTAATGAAAAACTGTTTTTT. The chain recombines TRBV20-1 with TRBJ1-4; the D is unclear. The V and J ends lost 3 bases and 0 bases respectively, with 5 bases between them. This CDR3 comprises 13 residues. Germline-derived CDR1 and CDR2 are DFQATT and SNEGSKA (reference sequence).